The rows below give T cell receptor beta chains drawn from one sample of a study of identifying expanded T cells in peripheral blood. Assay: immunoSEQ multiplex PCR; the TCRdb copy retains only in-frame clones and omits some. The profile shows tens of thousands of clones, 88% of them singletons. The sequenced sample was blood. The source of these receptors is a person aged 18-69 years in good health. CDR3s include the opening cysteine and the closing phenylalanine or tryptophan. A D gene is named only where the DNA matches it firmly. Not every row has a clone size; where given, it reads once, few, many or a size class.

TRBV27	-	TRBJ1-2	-	CASGTTVNYGYTF	TGTGCCAGCGGCACTACAGTTAACTATGGCTACACCTTC
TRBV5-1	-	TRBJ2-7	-	CASSLYSREAYEQYF	TGCGCCAGCAGCTTGTACTCACGGGAAGCCTACGAGCAGTACTTC
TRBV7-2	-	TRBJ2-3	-	CASSPAVDTLGTDTQYF	TGTGCCAGCAGCCCAGCGGTGGACACCCTAGGAACGGATACGCAGTATTTT
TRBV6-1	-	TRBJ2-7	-	CASSEGLETYEQYF	TGTGCCAGCAGTGAGGGACTCGAAACCTACGAGCAGTACTTC
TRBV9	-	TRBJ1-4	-	CASSVQGSTNEKLFF	TGTGCCAGCAGCGTACAGGGATCAACTAATGAAAAACTGTTTTTT
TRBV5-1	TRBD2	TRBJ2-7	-	CASSSLAGAHYEQYF	TGCGCCAGCAGCTCACTAGCGGGGGCGCATTACGAGCAGTACTTC
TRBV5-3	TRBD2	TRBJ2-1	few	CARSYSGRTYNEQFF	TGTGCCAGAAGCTATAGCGGGCGCACCTACAATGAGCAGTTCTTC
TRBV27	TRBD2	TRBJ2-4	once	CASSLSTPREDIQYF	TGTGCCAGCAGTTTAAGTACCCCCCGGGAGGACATTCAGTACTTC
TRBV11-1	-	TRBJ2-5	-	CASSLEDSRLQETQYF	TGTGCCAGCAGCTTAGAGGACAGCAGGCTCCAAGAGACCCAGTACTTC
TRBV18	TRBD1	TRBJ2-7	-	CASSPGTGGYEQYF	TGTGCCAGCTCACCAGGGACAGGGGGCTACGAGCAGTACTTC
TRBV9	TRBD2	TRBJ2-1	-	CASSPRSGSRYNEQFF	TGTGCCAGCAGCCCCAGAAGCGGGAGTCGGTACAATGAGCAGTTCTTC
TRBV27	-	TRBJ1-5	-	CASSRLNQPQHF	TGTGCCAGCAGCCGACTCAATCAGCCCCAGCATTTT
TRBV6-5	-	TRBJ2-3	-	CASSRGTDTQYF	TGTGCCAGCAGCAGAGGCACAGATACGCAGTATTTT
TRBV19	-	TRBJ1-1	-	CASSIGPGATEAFF	TGTGCCAGTAGTATAGGCCCGGGGGCGACTGAAGCTTTCTTT
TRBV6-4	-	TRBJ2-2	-	CASSEGVANTGELFF	TGTGCCAGCAGTGAAGGCGTTGCGAACACCGGGGAGCTGTTTTTT
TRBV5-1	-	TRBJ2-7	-	CASSLVPGTYEQYF	TGCGCCAGCAGCTTGGTTCCAGGTACCTACGAGCAGTACTTC
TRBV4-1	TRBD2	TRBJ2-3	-	CASSQELAGGDTQYF	TGCGCCAGCAGCCAAGAACTAGCGGGAGGGGATACGCAGTATTTT
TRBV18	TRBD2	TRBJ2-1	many	CASSPPRAGDTTTRLPYNEQFF	TGTGCCAGCTCACCGCCTCGAGCGGGAGATACGACTACACGTCTCCCTTACAATGAGCAGTTCTTC
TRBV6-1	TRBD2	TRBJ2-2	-	CALALLAGTGELFF	TGTGCCCTAGCACTCCTAGCGGGGACCGGGGAGCTGTTTTTT
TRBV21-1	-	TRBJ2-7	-	CASCLGPSRIEQYF	TGTGCCAGCTGCCTCGGGCCTTCCCGGATCGAGCAGTACTTC
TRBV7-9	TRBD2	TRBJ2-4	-	CASSVSRRGSGIENIQYF	TGTGCCAGCAGCGTTAGTAGGCGGGGTAGCGGGATTGAGAACATTCAGTACTTC
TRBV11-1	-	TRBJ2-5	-	CASSFDLAGLETQYF	TGTGCCAGCAGCTTTGATCTCGCGGGACTGGAGACCCAGTACTTC
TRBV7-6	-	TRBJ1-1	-	CASSLGSTGTEAFF	TGTGCCAGCAGCTTAGGCAGCACGGGCACTGAAGCTTTCTTT
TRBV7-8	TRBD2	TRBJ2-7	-	CASSFQRRGVSSYEQYF	TGTGCCAGCAGCTTTCAGAGACGGGGGGTGAGCTCCTACGAGCAGTACTTC
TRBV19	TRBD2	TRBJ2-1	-	CASSIASGGSYNEQFF	TGTGCCAGTAGTATTGCTAGCGGGGGATCCTACAATGAGCAGTTCTTC
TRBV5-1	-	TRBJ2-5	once	CASSRAEGHGETQYF	TGCGCCAGCAGCCGGGCCGAGGGGCACGGAGAGACCCAGTACTTC
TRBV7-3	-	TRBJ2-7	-	CASSFGTADSFEQYF	TGTGCCAGCAGCTTCGGAACAGCCGACTCCTTCGAGCAGTACTTC
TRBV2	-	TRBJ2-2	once	CASSDNREVGELFF	TGTGCCAGCAGTGATAACAGGGAGGTCGGGGAGCTGTTTTTT
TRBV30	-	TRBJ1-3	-	CAWSVQGNTIYF	TGTGCCTGGAGTGTACAAGGAAACACCATATATTTT
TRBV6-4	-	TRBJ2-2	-	CASSASDLTGELFF	TGTGCCAGCAGTGCTAGTGACCTAACCGGGGAGCTGTTTTTT
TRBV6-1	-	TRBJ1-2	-	CASSELVAQPSNYGYTF	TGTGCCAGCAGTGAACTGGTGGCACAGCCTTCCAACTATGGCTACACCTTC
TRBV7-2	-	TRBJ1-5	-	CASREEISNQPQHF	TGTGCCAGCAGAGAGGAAATCAGCAATCAGCCCCAGCATTTT
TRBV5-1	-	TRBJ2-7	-	CASSDSYEQYF	TGCGCCAGTTCAGATTCCTACGAGCAGTACTTC
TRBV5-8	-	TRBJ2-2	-	CASSLFQQNTGELFF	TGTGCCAGCAGCTTGTTTCAGCAGAACACCGGGGAGCTGTTTTTT
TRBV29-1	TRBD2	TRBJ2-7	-	CSVRGLAGAYEQYF	TGCAGCGTTAGGGGACTAGCGGGGGCCTACGAGCAGTACTTC
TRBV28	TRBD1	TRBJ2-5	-	CASSPGQAQETQYF	TGTGCCAGCAGTCCGGGACAGGCCCAAGAGACCCAGTACTTC
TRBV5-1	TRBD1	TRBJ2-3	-	CASSPGQASTDTQYF	TGCGCCAGCAGCCCCGGACAGGCAAGCACAGATACGCAGTATTTT